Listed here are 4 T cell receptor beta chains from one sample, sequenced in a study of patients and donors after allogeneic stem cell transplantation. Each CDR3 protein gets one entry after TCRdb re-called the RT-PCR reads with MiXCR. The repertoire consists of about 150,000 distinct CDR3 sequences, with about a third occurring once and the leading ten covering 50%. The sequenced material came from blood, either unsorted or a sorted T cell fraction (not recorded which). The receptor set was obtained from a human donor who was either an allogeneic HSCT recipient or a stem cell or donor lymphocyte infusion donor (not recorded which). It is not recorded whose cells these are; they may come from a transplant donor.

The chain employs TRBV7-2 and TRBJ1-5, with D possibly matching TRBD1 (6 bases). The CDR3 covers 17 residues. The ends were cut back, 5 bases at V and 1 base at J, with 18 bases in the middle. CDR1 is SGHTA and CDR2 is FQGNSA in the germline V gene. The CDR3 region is CASSLAWGGKSNQPQHF. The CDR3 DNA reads TGTGCCAGCAGCCTTGCGTGGGGGGGCAAAAGCAATCAGCCCCAGCATTTT.

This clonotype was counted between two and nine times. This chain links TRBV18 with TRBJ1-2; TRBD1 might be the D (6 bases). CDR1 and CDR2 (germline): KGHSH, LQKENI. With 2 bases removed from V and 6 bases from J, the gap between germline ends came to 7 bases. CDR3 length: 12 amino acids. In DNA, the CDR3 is TGTGCCAGCTCACCAGACAGGAATGGCTACACCTTC. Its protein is CASSPDRNGYTF.

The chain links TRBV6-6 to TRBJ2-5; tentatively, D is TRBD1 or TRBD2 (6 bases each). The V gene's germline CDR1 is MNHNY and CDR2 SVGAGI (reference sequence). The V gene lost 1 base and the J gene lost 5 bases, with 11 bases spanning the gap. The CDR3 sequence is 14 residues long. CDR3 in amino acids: CASSYWGAGETQYF. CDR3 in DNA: TGTGCCAGCAGTTACTGGGGGGCCGGGGAGACCCAGTACTTC.

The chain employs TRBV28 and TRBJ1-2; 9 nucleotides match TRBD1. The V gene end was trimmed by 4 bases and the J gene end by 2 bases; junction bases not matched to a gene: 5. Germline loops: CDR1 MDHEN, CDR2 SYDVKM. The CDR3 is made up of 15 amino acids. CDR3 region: CASSSPGQGNYGYTF. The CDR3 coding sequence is TGTGCCAGCAGTTCCCCGGGACAGGGAAACTATGGCTACACCTTC.